Sequencing of this T cell receptor (beta chain) was carried out in a study of Graves' ophthalmopathy and Graves' hyperthyroidism. Study-wide background: Ahead of any treatment, peripheral blood was obtained at the initial diagnosis.

Pregnancy or lactation, uncontrolled infections and other autoimmune diseases were grounds for excluding patients. Diagnoses were established from clinical symptoms, serum thyroxine, TRAb, thyroid ultrasound and orbital computed tomography. TCR beta CDR3 amplification used RNA transcripts. The authors performed first-round RT-PCR with HTBI primers and then a second-round multiplex PCR. Via MiXCR, TCRdb re-called the multiplex PCR reads, giving one row per CDR3 protein. In the table there are 350,000 to 400,000 distinct CDR3 sequences, around 18% of which are singletons. Points from the study as a whole: For separating ophthalmopathy from stable hyperthyroidism, a 13-signature model gave 85% to 90% sensitivity and roughly 77% specificity.

This clonotype was seen ten or more times. The antigen is unknown. Germline CDR1 MNHNS, CDR2 SASEGT. V was pared by 7 bases and J by 2 bases, with 9 bases between. CDR3 length equals 12 residues. Sequenced sample: peripheral blood. This chain uses TRBV6-1 with TRBJ2-7; D gene uncertain. The origin of this receptor is a woman in her late teens or twenties with Graves' ophthalmopathy. In nucleotides, the CDR3 is TGTGCCAGCAACCCCTCCGCCTACGAGCAGTACTTC. Protein: CASNPSAYEQYF.